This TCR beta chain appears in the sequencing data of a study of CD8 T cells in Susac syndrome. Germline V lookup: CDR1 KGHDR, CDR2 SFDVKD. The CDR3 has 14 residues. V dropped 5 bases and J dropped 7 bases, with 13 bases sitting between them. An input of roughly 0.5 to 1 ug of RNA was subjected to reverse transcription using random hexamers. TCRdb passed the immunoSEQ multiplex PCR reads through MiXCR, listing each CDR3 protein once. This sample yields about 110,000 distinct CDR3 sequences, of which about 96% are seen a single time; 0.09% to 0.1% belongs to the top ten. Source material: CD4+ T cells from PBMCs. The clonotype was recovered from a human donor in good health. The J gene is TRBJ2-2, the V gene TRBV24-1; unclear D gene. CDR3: CATSGPAYSGELFF. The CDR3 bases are TGTGCCACCAGTGGCCCCGCTTACAGCGGGGAGCTGTTTTTT.